This record concerns one TCR beta chain sequence. Researchers ran the assay at a deep level. Sequencing used immunoSEQ multiplex PCR; TCRdb keeps in-frame clones, though not all of them. The sample holds some 690,000 clones, less than 95% seen once. The V and J ends lost 3 bases and 7 bases respectively, with 13 bases between them. The CDR3 length is 14 residues. In germline, CDR1 is MDHEN, CDR2 SYDVKM. This sample is drawn from a study of shared clonotypes between healthy human individuals. Participating donors were healthy, HIV-negative adults free of recent acute infections or vaccinations. Nashville, Tennessee was home to all donors, who were Caucasian adults. CD8 memory merged CD45RO+ with CCR7-negative CD45RA+ TemRA cells.

This chain links TRBV28 with TRBJ2-1, with D possibly matching TRBD1 (7 bases). This TCR derives from a man between 18 and 35 years old in good health. Some clones in this sample may be carry-over from other donors' samples. Specimen: memory CD8+ T cells from PBMCs. Regarding subset: CD45RO+ cells pooled with CCR7-negative TemRA cells. In nucleotides, the CDR3 is TGTGCCAGCAGTTTTTGGCAGGGGGGTAATGAGCAGTTCTTC. This sequence encodes CASSFWQGGNEQFF.